These 13 T cell receptor beta chains share one sample of origin, sequenced in a study of CD8 T cells in ankylosing spondylitis (dated by TCRdb to the late 2010s). Library method: 5' RACE. This sample was sequenced with an Illumina HiSeq 2500. TCRdb trimmed the raw reads at Q25, called clones with MiXCR and kept productive beta chains. Rows are unified per CDR3 protein, each entry keeping the most common DNA and genes. The sample contains around 300,000 distinct CDR3 sequences, under 25% of them found a single time. Jointly, the top ten make up roughly 3.6% of the sample. What was sequenced was blood, either unsorted or a sorted T cell fraction (not recorded which). The receptors were sampled from a female donor with ankylosing spondylitis or in good health (not recorded which).

In this sample, this clonotype turned up a few times. V usage is TRBV20-1 and J usage is TRBJ2-6; no firm D call. CDR1 and CDR2 (germline): DFQATT, SNEGSKA (reference sequence). The CDR3 loop spans 14 amino acids. Trimming stripped 0 bases from V and 4 bases from J, with 7 bases between. In nucleotides, the CDR3 is TGCAGTGCTAGAGATCCGAGGGGGGCCAACGTCCTGACTTTC. This encodes CSARDPRGANVLTF.

This clonotype was seen at least ten times. This sequence joins TRBV3-1 and TRBJ1-6; 8 positions match TRBD1. Per germline, CDR1 LGHDT and CDR2 YNNKEL (reference sequence). With V trimmed by 5 bases and J by 5 bases, 2 bases remained unmatched. CDR3 length: 14 amino acids. CDR3 sequence (DNA): TGTGCCAGCAGCGCGGGACAGGATAATTCACCCCTCCACTTT. Protein sequence: CASSAGQDNSPLHF.

This clonotype was observed a handful of times. This chain uses TRBV5-1 with TRBJ2-1, with unresolved D. This CDR3 region has 14 residues. The V gene's germline CDR1 is SGHRS and CDR2 YFSETQ. The V end lost 2 bases, the J end lost 7 bases, and 13 bases lay between the germline ends. CDR3 DNA: TGCGCCAGCAGCTTAATGACCTCCAATAATGAGCAGTTCTTC. It codes for CASSLMTSNNEQFF.

The chain couples TRBV29-1 to TRBJ1-1; 8 nucleotides align to TRBD1. Germline V gene lookup returns CDR1 SQVTM and CDR2 ANQGSEA. V lost 7 bases and J lost 4; bases outside the gene matches: 8. The CDR3 is 13 amino acids. The CDR3 DNA follows: TGCAGCGCAAGGCCACAGGGGGGCACTGAAGCTTTCTTT. Amino acid sequence: CSARPQGGTEAFF. Using reference TRBV29-1 and TRBJ1-1 for the parts outside the CDR3, the full variable domain is SAVISQKPSRDICQRGTSLTIQCQVDSQVTMMFWYRQQPGQSLTLIATANQGSEATYESGFVIDKFPISRPNLTFSTLTVSNMSPEDSSIYLCSARPQGGTEAFFGQGTRLTVV.

This clonotype was seen a handful of times. The chain carries TRBV12-3 or TRBV12-4 and TRBJ1-5; D not resolved. The CDR3 contains 12 residues. Trimming left V 7 bases short and J 2 bases short, with 6 bases between. This chain's CDR3 is CASTAGNQPQHF. As DNA, the CDR3 is TGTGCCAGCACGGCGGGCAATCAGCCCCAGCATTTT.

This clonotype was found many times. V usage is TRBV7-9 and J usage is TRBJ1-1; D is possibly TRBD1 (5 bases). Germline V lookup: CDR1 SEHNR, CDR2 FQNEAQ (reference sequence). V lost 4 bases, J lost 1 base, and 7 bases lay in between. There are 13 residues in the CDR3. CDR3 loop: CASSSQGNTEAFF. In DNA form, the CDR3 reads TGTGCCAGCAGCTCTCAGGGGAACACTGAAGCTTTCTTT.

The chain is built from TRBV12-2 and TRBJ1-3; the table's D call TRBD1 went unverified against the DNA. TRBV12-2 is a documented pseudogene. This CDR3 has 15 residues. CDR3 loop: CASRLTGESGNTIYF. The CDR3 bases are TGTGCAAGTCGCTTGACAGGGGAGTCTGGAAACACCATATATTTT.

At least ten counts were recorded for this clonotype. V usage is TRBV24-1 and J usage is TRBJ2-7, with D tentatively TRBD1 (6 bases). The CDR3 extends over 13 amino acids. From germline, CDR1 is KGHDR and CDR2 SFDVKD. V was cut by 4 bases and J by 5 bases, with 11 bases left in between. CDR3 sequence (DNA): TGTGCCACCAGTGACCTACAGGGCGACGAGCAGTACTTC. This gives the protein CATSDLQGDEQYF.

The V gene is TRBV7-2, the J gene TRBJ2-1, with a tentative D call TRBD2 (5 bases). The CDR3 is 10 amino acids. CDR1 and CDR2 (germline): SGHTA, FQGNSA. Trimming took off 8 bases at V and 10 bases at J, with 9 bases between the two ends. CDR3 sequence: CASGELEQFF. In nucleotides, the CDR3 is TGTGCCAGCGGGGAGCTGGAGCAGTTCTTC.

J is TRBJ2-1 and V is TRBV5-1; D gene uncertain. Trimming removed 6 bases at V and 0 bases at J, with 16 bases between. The length of the CDR3 is 16 residues. CDR1 and CDR2 (germline): SGHRS, YFSETQ. The CDR3 coding sequence is TGCGCCAGCACTAAATGGGGATTAAACTCCTACAATGAGCAGTTCTTC. Protein: CASTKWGLNSYNEQFF.

V gene TRBV7-3 combines with J gene TRBJ1-1; possibly TRBD1 for D (5 bases). Deletions cut 5 bases from V and 0 bases from J, with 10 bases between. CDR3 length: 14 residues. The germline CDR1 and CDR2 sequences are SGHTA and FQGTGA. The CDR3 coding sequence is TGTGCCAGCAGCACAGGACCTATGAACACTGAAGCTTTCTTT. This gives the protein CASSTGPMNTEAFF.

As concerns this clonotype: One junction end disagrees with the germline gene, perhaps due to a read error. The genes are TRBV5-6 and TRBJ1-4, with D unresolved. The CDR3 has 14 amino acids. CDR1 SGHDT and CDR2 YYEEEE come from the germline V gene. CDR3: CASREEGTNEKLLF. The CDR3 DNA reads as TGTGCCAGCAGGGAGGAGGGAACTAATGAAAAACTGCTTTTT.

This clonotype came up a few times. The J gene is TRBJ2-7, the V gene TRBV20-1; the D gene is possibly TRBD2 (5 bases). V was trimmed by 3 bases and J by 2 bases, leaving 14 bases between them. The CDR3 consists of 14 residues. CDR1 is DFQATT, CDR2 SNEGSKA, per germline (reference sequence). Here the CDR3 DNA reads TGCAGTGCTAGTGATGTGGGAGTAACCTACGAGCAGTACTTC. As protein: CSASDVGVTYEQYF.